The 27 T cell receptor beta chains below all came from one sample that was sequenced in a study of siplizumab effects on memory and regulatory T cells. Sequencing was performed with immunoSEQ multiplex PCR; in TCRdb, only in-frame clones are kept and a portion is missing. The sample comprises approximately 120,000 clones, 92% of which are singletons, and 0.6% to 0.8% rests with the top ten. The sample consisted of Tregs sorted from blood. The receptors were gathered from a human donor in good health.

This clone was observed a single time. The rearrangement uses TRBV5-1 and TRBJ1-1; perhaps TRBD1 as D (6 bases). Trimming left V 3 bases short and J 5 bases short, with 11 bases between. The CDR3 is made up of 13 amino acids. Germline values: CDR1 SGHRS, CDR2 YFSETQ. CDR3 nucleotide sequence: TGCGCCAGCAGCTCTACAGGGTGGACTGAAGCTTTCTTT. Its protein product is CASSSTGWTEAFF.

V and J are TRBV27 and TRBJ2-6, with 7 nucleotides matching TRBD1. Per the germline V gene, CDR1 is MNHEY and CDR2 is SMNVEV (reference sequence). CDR3 length equals 15 residues. With V trimmed by 7 bases and J by 2 bases, 5 bases remained unmatched. CDR3 nucleotide sequence: TGTGCCAGCACCCCAGGGACAGCTGGGGCCAACGTCCTGACTTTC. Translating gives CASTPGTAGANVLTF.

J is TRBJ2-7 and V is TRBV5-4, with a weak D call TRBD2 (7 bases). CDR1 SGHNT and CDR2 YYREEE come from the germline V gene (reference sequence). Trimming cost V 4 bases and J 5 bases, with 16 bases left between them. The CDR3 spans 14 residues. CDR3: CASSNALGGHEQYF. The CDR3 nucleotides read TGTGCCAGCAGCAATGCGTTGGGGGGGCACGAGCAGTACTTC.

This rearrangement joins TRBV2 to TRBJ1-2; D unclear. V gave up 4 bases and J gave up 8 bases, with 8 bases separating them. CDR1 is SNHLY, CDR2 FYNNEI, per germline. The CDR3 spans 11 residues. CDR3 amino acids: CASSVKDGYTF. In DNA, the CDR3 is TGTGCCAGCAGTGTTAAGGACGGCTACACCTTC. The full variable domain, rest sourced from reference TRBV2 and TRBJ1-2, is EPEVTQTPSHQVTQMGQEVILRCVPISNHLYFYWYRQILGQKVEFLVSFYNNEISEKSEIFDDQFSVERPDGSNFTLKIRSTKLEDSAMYFCASSVKDGYTFGSGTRLTVV.

The chain is built from TRBV7-8 and TRBJ1-4; TRBD1 matches 8 bases. CDR3 length equals 15 residues. The germline gives CDR1 SGHVS, CDR2 FQNEAQ. J gave up 6 bases and V 6 bases, and 9 bases lay outside the gene matches. CDR3 in DNA: TGTGCCAGCAGAATAGGGGGGGGACAGGATGAAAAACTGTTTTTT. This encodes CASRIGGGQDEKLFF.

The chain carries TRBV19 and TRBJ2-3, with D perhaps matching TRBD1 (6 bases). Trimming removed 10 bases from V and 4 bases from J, with 18 bases in between. The CDR3 has 14 amino acids. CDR1 and CDR2 (germline): LNHDA, SQIVND (reference sequence). The CDR3 loop is CAIGVGGSADTQYF. In nucleotides, the CDR3 is TGTGCCATAGGAGTAGGGGGTAGTGCAGATACGCAGTATTTT.

The chain couples TRBV2 to TRBJ2-5, with D perhaps matching TRBD2 (6 bases). The CDR3 spans 15 residues. The germline CDR1 and CDR2 sequences are SNHLY and FYNNEI. The ends were cut back, 1 base at V and 2 bases at J, with 11 bases in the middle. In nucleotides, the CDR3 is TGTGCCAGCAGTGAAGGGGGGGTATTACAAGAGACCCAGTACTTC. It codes for CASSEGGVLQETQYF.

This chain uses TRBV6-5 with TRBJ2-7; D might be TRBD1 (6 bases). V lost 9 bases to trimming and J lost 6 bases, with 18 bases between them. In germline, CDR1 is MNHEY, CDR2 SVGAGI. This CDR3 has 13 amino acids. CDR3 sequence: CASRALQGTEQYF. The CDR3 coding sequence is TGTGCCAGTCGGGCATTGCAGGGGACCGAGCAGTACTTC.

The rearrangement joins TRBV9 to TRBJ2-7; 9 nucleotides match TRBD1. V lost 0 bases to trimming and J lost 6 bases; unmatched junction nucleotides: 7. CDR1 SGDLS and CDR2 YYNGEE come from the germline V gene. The CDR3 is 15 residues long. The CDR3 protein is CASSVGPGTGSEQYF. Written as DNA, the CDR3 is TGTGCCAGCAGCGTAGGTCCCGGGACAGGGAGCGAGCAGTACTTC.

The V gene is TRBV21-1, the J gene TRBJ2-3; the table's D call, TRBD1, has no DNA check behind it. TRBV21-1 is a pseudogene segment. The CDR3 length is 13 residues. The CDR3 sequence: CASSLRTEDTQYF. For the CDR3, the DNA is TGTGCCAGCAGCCTCCGGACAGAAGATACGCAGTATTTT.

This chain uses TRBV21-1 with TRBJ1-5. TRBV21-1 is a known pseudogene. The CDR3 has 15 residues. CDR3 amino acids: CASSIPRRHNQPQHF. The CDR3 DNA reads TGTGCCAGCAGCATCCCTAGACGGCACAATCAGCCCCAGCATTTT.

The chain combines TRBV6-6 with TRBJ2-2; no clear D. Germline CDR1 reads MNHNY; CDR2 reads SVGAGI (reference sequence). The ends were cut back, 4 bases at V and 8 bases at J, with 14 bases in the middle. The CDR3 contains 14 residues. DNA of the CDR3: TGTGCCAGCAGTTCCCCTGAACTCTCGGGGGAGCTGTTTTTT. As protein: CASSSPELSGELFF.

J is TRBJ1-2 and V is TRBV18; 9 bases map to TRBD1. J was trimmed by 5 bases and V by 3 bases; bases with no gene match: 4. Germline-derived CDR1 and CDR2 are KGHSH and LQKENI. There are 14 residues in the CDR3. CDR3 in DNA: TGTGCCAGCTCACCCGACAGGGGGAGGTATGGCTACACCTTC. Translation gives CASSPDRGRYGYTF.

The chain carries TRBV29-1 and TRBJ1-1, with 11 bases that match TRBD1. V shed 4 bases, J shed 8 bases, and the junction held 6 bases outside the gene matches. The V gene's germline CDR1 is SQVTM and CDR2 ANQGSEA. The CDR3 has 13 residues. The CDR3 sequence: CSVAGTGGGEAFF. In DNA, the CDR3 is TGCAGCGTTGCCGGGACAGGGGGTGGGGAAGCTTTCTTT.

The chain is built from TRBV5-1 and TRBJ2-3; either TRBD1 or TRBD2 may fit D (6 bases each). Trimming removed 3 bases from V and 0 bases from J, with 26 bases in between. The CDR3 totals 20 residues. The V gene's germline CDR1 is SGHRS and CDR2 YFSETQ. The CDR3 loop reads CASSSKPMSGPTGSTDTQYF. The CDR3 DNA is TGCGCCAGCAGCTCCAAGCCGATGAGCGGGCCAACAGGGAGCACAGATACGCAGTATTTT.

This clone was observed a single time. This chain connects TRBV30 to TRBJ2-3; D is unresolved. The CDR3 extends over 11 amino acids. The germline CDR1 and CDR2 sequences are GTSNPN and SVGIG (reference sequence). V was clipped by 2 bases and J by 6 bases, with 6 bases between them. CDR3 amino acids: CAWSTMDTQYF. In nucleotides, the CDR3 is TGTGCCTGGAGTACGATGGATACGCAGTATTTT.

The chain uses TRBV6-1 and TRBJ1-5, with D unclear. The germline V gene has CDR1 MNHNS and CDR2 SASEGT. The germline V and J ends were trimmed by 7 bases and 1 base, with 8 bases remaining between them. CDR3 size: 13 residues. CDR3 residues: CASNPWSNQPQHF. In nucleotides, the CDR3 is TGTGCCAGCAATCCGTGGAGCAATCAGCCCCAGCATTTT.

CDR3 in amino acids: CASSPRLAGLDTQYF. In nucleotides, the CDR3 is TGTGCCAGCTCACCAAGGCTAGCGGGACTAGATACGCAGTATTTT. The chain uses TRBV18 and TRBJ2-3, with 9 bases lining up with TRBD2. The ends lost 2 bases at V and 5 bases at J; junction bases unmatched: 5. This CDR3 comprises 15 residues. Germline CDR1 is KGHSH and CDR2 is LQKENI.

J is TRBJ2-3 and V is TRBV29-1, with TRBD2 matching over 11 bases. CDR3 length: 15 residues. V shed 4 bases and J 0 bases; nucleotides not matched to a gene: 3. Germline V gene data show CDR1 as SQVTM and CDR2 as ANQGSEA. In DNA, the CDR3 is TGCAGCGTTGCCCGGACTAGCGGGAGCACAGATACGCAGTATTTT. This sequence encodes CSVARTSGSTDTQYF.

This sequence joins TRBV6-1 and TRBJ1-6; maybe TRBD1 (5 bases). V lost 7 bases and J lost 7, with 14 bases in between. The CDR3 is 14 residues long. Germline loops: CDR1 MNHNS, CDR2 SASEGT. CDR3 sequence: CASITGPVNSPLHF. The CDR3 region has the DNA TGTGCCAGCATTACGGGACCTGTGAATTCACCCCTCCACTTT.

The V gene is TRBV7-9, the J gene TRBJ1-3; 7 bases fit TRBD1. The CDR3 has 15 residues. Germline V gives CDR1 SEHNR, CDR2 FQNEAQ (reference sequence). J was trimmed by 3 bases and V by 3 bases; bases with no gene match: 5. CDR3 sequence reads: CASSFLRGLGNTIYF. CDR3 nucleotide sequence: TGTGCCAGCAGCTTCTTAAGGGGGCTTGGAAACACCATATATTTT. Variable domain in full (rest from reference TRBV7-9 and TRBJ1-3): DTGVSQNPRHKITKRGQNVTFRCDPISEHNRLYWYRQTLGQGPEFLTYFQNEAQLEKSRLLSDRFSAERPKGSFSTLEIQRTEQGDSAMYLCASSFLRGLGNTIYFGEGSWLTVV.

This clone was seen only once. The chain recombines TRBV19 with TRBJ2-7; no firm D call. From germline, CDR1 is LNHDA and CDR2 SQIVND (reference sequence). This CDR3 has 13 amino acids. V was cut by 6 bases and J by 3 bases, with 12 bases left in between. CDR3: CASRGSPHYEQYF. In DNA form, the CDR3 reads TGTGCCAGTAGAGGGTCCCCCCACTACGAGCAGTACTTC.

The chain couples TRBV7-2 to TRBJ1-5; 7 nucleotides line up with TRBD1. Looked up from germline, CDR1 is SGHTA and CDR2 is FQGNSA. V trimming: 4 bases; J trimming: 0 bases; junction bases outside the gene matches: 6. This CDR3 is built from 16 residues. The CDR3 DNA reads as TGTGCCAGCAGCTCCTACGGGACAGTTAGCAATCAGCCCCAGCATTTT. It is translated as CASSSYGTVSNQPQHF.

This chain links TRBV19 with TRBJ2-2, with D maybe TRBD1 (6 bases). The CDR3 length is 14 residues. The V end was cut by 1 base, the J end by 7 bases, with 10 bases between. Per germline, CDR1 LNHDA and CDR2 SQIVND (reference sequence). The CDR3 DNA follows: TGTGCCAGTAGTATAGCACAGGGATTCGGGGAGCTGTTTTTT. This translates into CASSIAQGFGELFF.

The J gene is TRBJ2-5, the V gene TRBV9; tentative D call: TRBD1 (5 bases). This CDR3 comprises 13 residues. From germline, CDR1 is SGDLS and CDR2 YYNGEE. V lost 2 bases, J lost 7 bases, and 12 bases lay in between. The CDR3 region has the DNA TGTGCCAGCAGCGTTCAGGGTCTCGCGACCCAGTACTTC. It specifies CASSVQGLATQYF.

This clone appeared a single time. The chain recombines TRBV10-3 with TRBJ2-5; TRBD2 matches at 7 bases. The CDR3 loop spans 15 amino acids. Germline CDR1 and CDR2: ENHRY and SYGVKD. V lost 4 bases to trimming and J lost 3 bases; unmatched junction nucleotides: 8. For the CDR3, the DNA is TGTGCCATCAGTGCCCGAGTCCTAGCGGAAGAGACCCAGTACTTC. Encoded protein: CAISARVLAEETQYF.

The chain uses TRBV19 and TRBJ1-5; D perhaps matches TRBD1 (5 bases). CDR1 and CDR2 from the germline V gene are LNHDA and SQIVND (reference sequence). The length of the CDR3 is 14 residues. Trimming pared 6 bases from V and 0 bases from J, leaving 9 bases between. CDR3 amino acids: CASRPGYSNQPQHF. DNA for the CDR3: TGTGCCAGTAGACCAGGGTATAGCAATCAGCCCCAGCATTTT.